The following is a T cell receptor beta chain sequence with its context. Its target is unknown. Clones were read by immunoSEQ multiplex PCR, and TCRdb kept only the in-frame ones, dropping some. Of 2 million to 2.5 million clones in the sample, roughly 96% were seen once. Losses at the gene ends were 0 bases for V and 6 bases for J; bases not matched to a gene: 10. The CDR3 contains 16 residues. Germline CDR1 reads SEHNR; CDR2 reads FQNEAQ (reference sequence). The data derive from a study of shared clonotypes between healthy human individuals. Whole-study findings and limits: Shared across a few donors were about 4.6% of the naive CD4 clonotypes. Estimated richness values were generally larger in naive subsets than in memory subsets.

This clonotype was obtained from a young man in good health. Sequencing was done on a sample of naive CD4+ T cells sorted from blood. Subset specified: CD45RA+ positively selected. V gene TRBV7-9 combines with J gene TRBJ1-2; TRBD1 agrees at 7 bases. The CDR3 region is CASSLADRQGDDGYTF. As DNA, the CDR3 is TGTGCCAGCAGCTTAGCCGACAGACAGGGAGACGATGGCTACACCTTC.